The 21 T cell receptor beta chains below come from one sample, sequenced in a study of blood T cell repertoires in COVID-19. Repertoires were generated with immunoSEQ multiplex PCR, while TCRdb's copy carries only in-frame clones and drops some. In the table there are hundreds of thousands of clones, roughly 86% of which are singletons. Sequencing was performed on PBMCs or T cells enriched from blood (not recorded which). The receptors originated from a woman aged 45-60 years who had been exposed to COVID-19.

The gene calls are TRBV19 and TRBJ1-2; weak D call: TRBD1 (6 bases). There are 17 residues in the CDR3. V lost 1 base and J lost 2, with 17 bases in between. CDR1 LNHDA and CDR2 SQIVND come from the germline V gene (reference sequence). CDR3 in DNA: TGTGCCAGTAGTATAGGAGAGTGGGGGCCAGGAAACTATGGCTACACCTTC. This encodes CASSIGEWGPGNYGYTF.

The chain has TRBV7-9 and TRBJ1-6, with TRBD1 as a possible D gene (5 bases). Germline lookup yields CDR1 SEHNR and CDR2 FQNEAQ (reference sequence). V dropped 2 bases and J dropped 0 bases, with 8 bases sitting between them. CDR3 length: 16 amino acids. CDR3 bases: TGTGCCAGCAGCTTATTCGGGGGCTCCTATAATTCACCCCTCCACTTT. Its protein is CASSLFGGSYNSPLHF.

The V gene is TRBV6-5, the J gene TRBJ2-7, with TRBD2 as a possible D gene (5 bases). Trimming shortened V by 7 bases and J by 3 bases, and 16 bases separated the two germline ends. The CDR3 consists of 14 residues. Looked up from germline, CDR1 is MNHEY and CDR2 is SVGAGI. The CDR3 protein is CASMGVGEIYEQYF. The CDR3 DNA reads TGTGCCAGCATGGGAGTCGGGGAGATCTACGAGCAGTACTTC.

This chain joins TRBV20-1 and TRBJ2-5; no clear D. This CDR3 spans 11 amino acids. Germline lookup yields CDR1 DFQATT and CDR2 SNEGSKA (reference sequence). Trimming shortened V by 6 bases and J by 5 bases, and 10 bases separated the two germline ends. The CDR3: CSASTSETQYF. The CDR3 coding sequence is TGCAGTGCCAGTACGAGCGAGACCCAGTACTTC.

The gene calls are TRBV7-8 and TRBJ1-5; D remains unclear. The CDR3 length is 14 residues. The germline V gene encodes CDR1 SGHVS and CDR2 FQNEAQ. The V end lost 3 bases, the J end lost 7 bases, and 13 bases lay between the germline ends. The DNA for the CDR3 is TGTGCCAGCAGCTTGGTCGGCGGCGAACAGCCCCAGCATTTT. Translated, it gives CASSLVGGEQPQHF.

This chain uses TRBV19 with TRBJ2-2, with 7 bases aligning to TRBD1. Germline values: CDR1 LNHDA, CDR2 SQIVND (reference sequence). Unmatched junction bases numbered 8, after V lost 3 bases and J lost 4 bases. CDR3 size: 16 residues. Here the CDR3 reads CASSMGGQVRTGELFF. The CDR3 DNA sequence: TGTGCCAGTAGTATGGGTGGACAGGTTCGCACCGGGGAGCTGTTTTTT. The complete variable domain, with remaining parts taken from reference TRBV19 and TRBJ2-2, reads DGGITQSPKYLFRKEGQNVTLSCEQNLNHDAMYWYRQDPGQGLRLIYYSQIVNDFQKGDIAEGYSVSREKKESFPLTVTSAQKNPTAFYLCASSMGGQVRTGELFFGEGSRLTVL.

The rearrangement uses TRBV29-1 and TRBJ2-7, with 8 bases matching TRBD1. Germline V gene sequence: CDR1 SQVTM, CDR2 ANQGSEA. J gave up 3 bases and V 4 bases, and 5 bases lay outside the gene matches. The CDR3 runs 13 residues. The CDR3 reads CSVVNGTGYEQYF. The CDR3 bases are TGCAGCGTTGTGAACGGGACAGGCTACGAGCAGTACTTC.

This clone has only one observation. This rearrangement joins TRBV27 to TRBJ2-1; TRBD1 is a possible D gene (6 bases). This CDR3 contains 12 residues. The ends were cut back, 3 bases at V and 9 bases at J, with 9 bases in the middle. CDR1 is MNHEY and CDR2 is SMNVEV in the germline V gene (reference sequence). The DNA of the CDR3 is TGTGCCAGCAGTTTCAGGGGTGGTGAGCAGTTCTTC. This sequence encodes CASSFRGGEQFF.

V usage is TRBV12-3 or TRBV12-4 and J usage is TRBJ1-6; maybe TRBD1 (5 bases). V lost 7 bases and J 11 bases, leaving 12 bases between the germline ends. The CDR3 is 12 amino acids. CDR3 DNA sequence: TGTGCCAGCAACCCAGGGAATCCACCCCTCCACTTT. Translation: CASNPGNPPLHF.

The gene calls are TRBV6-1 and TRBJ1-4; 8 positions agree with TRBD1. This CDR3 spans 16 amino acids. The germline V gene has CDR1 MNHNS and CDR2 SASEGT. V trimming: 4 bases; J trimming: 0 bases; junction bases outside the gene matches: 4. The CDR3 bases are TGTGCCAGCAGTGCTGTGACAGGGGCAACTAATGAAAAACTGTTTTTT. Translation: CASSAVTGATNEKLFF.

The rearrangement uses TRBV7-2 and TRBJ2-2; D is perhaps TRBD1 (6 bases). Germline V gene sequence: CDR1 SGHTA, CDR2 FQGNSA. Trimming pared 5 bases from V and 7 bases from J, leaving 20 bases between. This CDR3 is 16 amino acids long. CDR3 coding DNA: TGTGCCAGCAGCCCCTCCGGGACAAGTCCACGCGGGGAGCTGTTTTTT. It encodes CASSPSGTSPRGELFF.

The chain has TRBV14 and TRBJ2-2, with a tentative D call TRBD1 (5 bases). This CDR3 has 13 residues. Per the germline V gene, CDR1 is SGHDN and CDR2 is FVKESK. V lost 4 bases to trimming and J lost 4 bases, with 7 bases between them. The CDR3 sequence: CASSPRVTGELFF. CDR3 nucleotides: TGTGCCAGCAGCCCCAGGGTCACCGGGGAGCTGTTTTTT.

The chain is built from TRBV18 and TRBJ2-1; D perhaps matches TRBD1 (6 bases). The CDR3 covers 14 residues. Germline-derived CDR1 and CDR2 are KGHSH and LQKENI. Trimming removed 3 bases from V and 9 bases from J, with 15 bases in between. In nucleotides, the CDR3 is TGTGCCAGCTCACCTCTCGAAGGGGGTAGTGAGCAGTTCTTC. Residues: CASSPLEGGSEQFF.

The rearrangement uses TRBV5-1 and TRBJ2-3; the D gene is possibly TRBD2 (5 bases). Germline V lookup: CDR1 SGHRS, CDR2 YFSETQ. CDR3 length: 16 amino acids. Trimming took 5 bases from V and 2 from J, leaving 18 bases between them. The CDR3 bases are TGCGCCAGCAGTACACGAGGCTTCGGGAACACAGATACGCAGTATTTT. Its translation is CASSTRGFGNTDTQYF.

The chain combines TRBV6-2 or TRBV6-3 with TRBJ1-6; no firm D call. The CDR3 is 16 amino acids. The germline V gene has CDR1 MNHEY and CDR2 SVGEGT. V dropped 3 bases and J dropped 5 bases, with 14 bases sitting between them. The CDR3 DNA sequence: TGTGCCAGCAGTTATGGCAGCTACTACAATAATTCACCCCTCCACTTT. Translated, it gives CASSYGSYYNNSPLHF.

This chain links TRBV2 with TRBJ1-4; no definite D call. Per the germline V gene, CDR1 is SNHLY and CDR2 is FYNNEI. The CDR3 totals 11 residues. Trimming removed 7 bases at V and 4 bases at J, with 4 bases between. The CDR3 sequence: CASIINEKLFF. DNA for the CDR3: TGTGCCAGCATTATTAATGAAAAACTGTTTTTT.

The chain couples TRBV7-6 to TRBJ2-3; 11 nucleotides align to TRBD2. The V and J ends lost 1 base and 2 bases, in that order; junction bases with no gene match: 2. The CDR3 loop spans 16 amino acids. Germline CDR1 and CDR2: SGHVS and FNYEAQ. The CDR3 loop reads CASSLVAGGTTDTQYF. In DNA form, the CDR3 reads TGTGCCAGCAGCTTAGTAGCGGGGGGGACCACAGATACGCAGTATTTT.

V gene TRBV3-1 (or the pseudogene TRBV3-2) combines with J gene TRBJ1-5; 9 bases agree with TRBD1. The ends lost 0 bases at V and 7 bases at J; junction bases unmatched: 7. Germline loops: CDR1 LGHDT, CDR2 YNNKEL (reference sequence). This CDR3 has 16 amino acids. The CDR3 nucleotides read TGTGCCAGCAGCCAAGAACCGGGACAGGGACAACAGCCCCAGCATTTT. It translates to CASSQEPGQGQQPQHF.

The V and J genes are TRBV30 and TRBJ2-5; perhaps TRBD2 as D (6 bases). V was shortened by 2 bases and J by 3 bases, with 13 bases between the two germline ends. This CDR3 has 14 residues. Germline V gene data show CDR1 as GTSNPN and CDR2 as SVGIG (reference sequence). The CDR3 reads CAWSIMGGKETQYF. The CDR3 DNA reads as TGTGCCTGGAGTATTATGGGGGGAAAAGAGACCCAGTACTTC.

This clone was seen once. This chain joins TRBV7-9 and TRBJ1-1; no clear D gene. Per germline, CDR1 SEHNR and CDR2 FQNEAQ (reference sequence). The CDR3 spans 12 residues. V shed 6 bases and J shed 4 bases, with 9 bases lying between them. The CDR3 spells CASSSHGTEAFF. In DNA, the CDR3 is TGTGCCAGCAGTTCACATGGCACTGAAGCTTTCTTT.

This chain joins TRBV11-3 and TRBJ2-1; D is unclear. From germline, CDR1 is SGHNT and CDR2 YENEEA. This CDR3 is 15 amino acids long. The germline V and J ends were trimmed by 1 base and 5 bases, with 12 bases remaining between them. In nucleotides, the CDR3 is TGTGCCAGCAGCTTAGCTCCGGGTCCCAACAATGAGCAGTTCTTC. Amino acid sequence: CASSLAPGPNNEQFF.